The 20 T cell receptor beta chains in this list originate from one sample, sequenced in a study of cytomegalovirus exposure and HLA in healthy donors. The PCR used 60 Vbeta and 13 Jbeta primers. The method was immunoSEQ multiplex PCR; TCRdb's version includes in-frame clones alone and lacks a portion of them. In the table there are tens of thousands of clones, 77% of which are singletons. The specimen sequenced was PBMCs. Source of these receptors: a man between 45 and 60 years old in good health and CMV-seropositive.

V and J are TRBV9 and TRBJ2-7; D is perhaps TRBD2 (6 bases). Germline V gene data show CDR1 as SGDLS and CDR2 as YYNGEE. Deletions cut 4 bases from V and 5 bases from J, with 19 bases between. The CDR3 extends over 15 amino acids. The DNA for the CDR3 is TGTGCCAGCAGCCCTGGGACTTTCGACCTCCACGAGCAGTACTTC. Translated: CASSPGTFDLHEQYF. The full variable domain, its missing parts supplied by reference TRBV9 and TRBJ2-7, is DSGVTQTPKHLITATGQRVTLRCSPRSGDLSVYWYQQSLDQGLQFLIQYYNGEERAKGNILERFSAQQFPDLHSELNLSSLELGDSALYFCASSPGTFDLHEQYFGPGTRLTVT.

The V call is TRBV5-1, the J call TRBJ2-5; 11 bases align to TRBD2. CDR1 and CDR2 (germline): SGHRS, YFSETQ. CDR3 size: 15 residues. V shed 4 bases, J shed 2 bases, and the junction held 4 bases outside the gene matches. DNA for the CDR3: TGCGCCAGCAGCGGGGGGACTAGCGGACAAGAGACCCAGTACTTC. Its translation is CASSGGTSGQETQYF.

The genes are TRBV7-8 and TRBJ2-7; no firm D call. CDR1 is SGHVS and CDR2 is FQNEAQ in the germline V gene. The ends were cut back, 6 bases at V and 5 bases at J, with 14 bases in the middle. CDR3 length: 13 residues. CDR3 region: CASRPTAYNEQYF. The CDR3 nucleotides read TGTGCCAGCAGGCCCACCGCCTATAACGAGCAGTACTTC.

The genes are TRBV11-2 and TRBJ1-5; maybe TRBD1 (5 bases). The ends were cut back, 5 bases at V and 8 bases at J, with 13 bases in the middle. Germline V gene lookup returns CDR1 SGHAT and CDR2 FQNNGV. The CDR3 consists of 13 residues. The chain's CDR3 is CASSPFGGEPQHF. The CDR3 bases are TGTGCCAGCAGCCCCTTCGGGGGGGAGCCCCAGCATTTT.

This rearrangement joins TRBV20-1 to TRBJ1-2; possible D gene TRBD1, 6 bases. This CDR3 is built from 11 residues. Germline CDR1 is DFQATT and CDR2 is SNEGSKA (reference sequence). The V gene lost 3 bases and the J gene lost 7 bases, with 9 bases spanning the gap. The CDR3 region has the DNA TGCAGTGCTAGTTACAGGGCTGGCTACACCTTC. This translates into CSASYRAGYTF.

The V call is TRBV4-3, the J call TRBJ2-3; 11 nucleotides agree with TRBD2. The CDR3 is 21 amino acids. With 0 bases clipped from V and 2 bases from J, the junction kept 16 bases outside the gene matches. Germline CDR1 LGHNA, CDR2 YSLEER. CDR3 sequence reads: CASSQDFKILKTSGNTDTQYF. CDR3 bases: TGCGCCAGCAGCCAAGATTTTAAGATTTTGAAGACTAGCGGGAACACAGATACGCAGTATTTT.

The genes are TRBV2 and TRBJ2-5, with D perhaps TRBD2 (6 bases). The DNA matches TRBJ2-7 better at its end, which makes the J call doubtful. Germline CDR1 reads SNHLY; CDR2 reads FYNNEI. CDR3 size: 14 residues. The CDR3 sequence is CASNLRETTYEQYF. The CDR3, as DNA: TGTGCCAGCAACCTACGGGAGACCACCTACGAGCAGTACTTC.

The chain couples TRBV19 to TRBJ2-3; 10 bases are a match to TRBD2. Germline V gene lookup returns CDR1 LNHDA and CDR2 SQIVND (reference sequence). Trimming at V came to 3 bases and at J to 8 bases, leaving 20 bases not matched to a gene. The length of the CDR3 is 19 residues. Here the CDR3 reads CASSIPSGRFRSGSGTQYF. The CDR3, as DNA: TGTGCCAGTAGTATCCCTAGCGGGAGATTCAGGTCTGGGAGTGGTACGCAGTATTTT.

A note on this clone: The CDR3 ends on some other residue instead of the conserved phenylalanine or tryptophan, so this is likely a read error. The chain links TRBV11-3 to TRBJ2-7, with TRBD1 matching over 7 bases. CDR3 size: 17 residues. V was clipped by 5 bases and J by 0 bases; unmatched bases: 13. CDR1 and CDR2 (germline): SGHNT, YENEEA. The CDR3: CASSRDRVMGSSYEQYL. The DNA of the CDR3 is TGTGCCAGCAGCCGAGACAGGGTAATGGGCAGCTCCTACGAGCAGTACCTC.

The rearrangement uses TRBV10-3 and TRBJ1-1; 7 positions agree with TRBD1. After removal of 6 bases from V and 2 bases from J, the junction contained 6 bases not matched to a gene. In germline, CDR1 is ENHRY, CDR2 SYGVKD. The CDR3 runs 14 residues. CDR3 in DNA: TGTGCCATCAGCCTGGGACAGCCAAACACTGAAGCTTTCTTT. Amino acids: CAISLGQPNTEAFF.

This clone was seen only a few times. This chain connects TRBV19 to TRBJ2-5; 9 bases are a match to TRBD2. Germline V gives CDR1 LNHDA, CDR2 SQIVND (reference sequence). With 7 bases clipped from V and 5 bases from J, the junction kept 2 bases outside the gene matches. The CDR3 runs 12 residues. CDR3 sequence: CASTTSGETQYF. For the CDR3, the DNA is TGTGCCAGTACTACTAGCGGGGAGACCCAGTACTTC.

This chain uses TRBV7-3 with TRBJ2-6; TRBD2 might be the D (6 bases). V gave up 3 bases and J gave up 0 bases, with 12 bases separating them. Per the germline V gene, CDR1 is SGHTA and CDR2 is FQGTGA. The CDR3 length is 17 residues. As DNA, the CDR3 is TGTGCCAGCAGCTTGAGGGCCGGGAGCTCTGGGGCCAACGTCCTGACTTTC. Residues: CASSLRAGSSGANVLTF.

The chain combines TRBV11-3 with TRBJ2-1; 8 bases line up with TRBD2. The germline V gene encodes CDR1 SGHNT and CDR2 YENEEA. With V trimmed by 7 bases and J by 1 base, 12 bases remained unmatched. The CDR3 runs 17 residues. The CDR3 protein is CASNHRGTSLSYNEQFF. The CDR3 DNA is TGTGCCAGCAACCACCGAGGGACTAGTCTATCCTACAATGAGCAGTTCTTC.

This clone was recorded a few times. The chain uses TRBV7-9 and TRBJ1-5; the D is unclear. Germline V lookup: CDR1 SEHNR, CDR2 FQNEAQ (reference sequence). The CDR3 sequence is 13 residues long. V lost 5 bases and J lost 0, with 5 bases in between. CDR3 loop: CASSRGSNQPQHF. DNA of the CDR3: TGTGCCAGCAGCCGGGGTAGCAATCAGCCCCAGCATTTT.

The gene calls are TRBV6-5 and TRBJ1-2, with a weak D call TRBD1 (6 bases). Trimming stripped 6 bases from V and 6 bases from J, with 11 bases between. The CDR3 is made up of 12 amino acids. From germline, CDR1 is MNHEY and CDR2 SVGAGI. CDR3 nucleotides: TGTGCCAGCAGAAACGACAGGCATGGCTACACCTTC. It encodes CASRNDRHGYTF.

This chain connects TRBV20-1 to TRBJ2-7; D is perhaps TRBD1 (6 bases). In germline, CDR1 is DFQATT, CDR2 SNEGSKA (reference sequence). This CDR3 comprises 11 residues. Trimming shortened V by 6 bases and J by 7 bases, and 13 bases separated the two germline ends. CDR3 protein: CSARQVEEQYF. The CDR3 coding sequence is TGCAGTGCCAGACAGGTGGAAGAGCAGTACTTC.

Worth noting for this clone: Likely a read error: the CDR3 ends without its conserved phenylalanine or tryptophan. This chain joins TRBV18 and TRBJ1-2; D is perhaps TRBD1 (6 bases). Germline CDR1 is KGHSH and CDR2 is LQKENI. Trimming removed 6 bases at V and 3 bases at J, with 11 bases between. The CDR3 totals 13 residues. The CDR3 here is CASSSGQHYGYTS. Written as DNA, the CDR3 is TGTGCCAGCTCCAGCGGACAGCACTATGGCTACACCTCC.

The chain is built from TRBV7-9 and TRBJ2-1; possibly TRBD2 for D (6 bases). This CDR3 is built from 15 residues. V lost 4 bases and J lost 1, with 11 bases in between. The V gene's germline CDR1 is SEHNR and CDR2 FQNEAQ (reference sequence). The DNA for the CDR3 is TGTGCCAGCAGCTCTCCGGGAGTATCCTACAATGAGCAGTTCTTC. Amino acids: CASSSPGVSYNEQFF.

The gene calls are TRBV7-9 and TRBJ2-1; D not resolved. V was trimmed by 5 bases and J by 6 bases, leaving 17 bases between them. Germline CDR1 reads SEHNR; CDR2 reads FQNEAQ (reference sequence). The CDR3 contains 15 residues. CDR3 loop: CASSPKVRLGNEQFF. The CDR3 nucleotides read TGTGCCAGCAGCCCCAAAGTACGGCTAGGCAATGAGCAGTTCTTC. Variable domain in full (rest from reference TRBV7-9 and TRBJ2-1): DTGVSQNPRHKITKRGQNVTFRCDPISEHNRLYWYRQTLGQGPEFLTYFQNEAQLEKSRLLSDRFSAERPKGSFSTLEIQRTEQGDSAMYLCASSPKVRLGNEQFFGPGTRLTVL.

The V and J genes are TRBV6-5 and TRBJ2-6; D uncertain. The CDR3 covers 15 residues. Germline values: CDR1 MNHEY, CDR2 SVGAGI. V lost 0 bases and J 2 bases, leaving 5 bases between the germline ends. The CDR3 bases are TGTGCCAGCAGTTACTCTTTCGCTGGGGCCAACGTCCTGACTTTC. Amino acid sequence: CASSYSFAGANVLTF.